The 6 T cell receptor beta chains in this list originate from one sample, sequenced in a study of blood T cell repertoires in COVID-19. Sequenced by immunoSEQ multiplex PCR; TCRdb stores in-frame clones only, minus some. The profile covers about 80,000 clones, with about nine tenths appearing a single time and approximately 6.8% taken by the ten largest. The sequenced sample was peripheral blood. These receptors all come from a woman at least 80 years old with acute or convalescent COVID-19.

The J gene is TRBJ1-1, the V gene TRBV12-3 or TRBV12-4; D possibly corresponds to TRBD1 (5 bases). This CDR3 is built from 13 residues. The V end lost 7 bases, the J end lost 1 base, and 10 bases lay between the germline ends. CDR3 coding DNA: TGTGCCAGCACCCCCACAGGGAACACTGAAGCTTTCTTT. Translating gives CASTPTGNTEAFF.

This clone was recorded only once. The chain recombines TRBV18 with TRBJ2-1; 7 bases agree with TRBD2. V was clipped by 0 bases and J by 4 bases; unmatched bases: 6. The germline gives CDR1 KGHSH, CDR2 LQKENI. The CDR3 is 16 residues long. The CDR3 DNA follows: TGTGCCAGCTCACCACCTCGGGCGGGAGAATACAATGAGCAGTTCTTC. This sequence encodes CASSPPRAGEYNEQFF.

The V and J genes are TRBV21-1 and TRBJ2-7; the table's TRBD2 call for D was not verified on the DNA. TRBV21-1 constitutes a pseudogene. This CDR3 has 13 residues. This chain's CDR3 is CASSTRTSCEQYF. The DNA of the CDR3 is TGTGCCAGCAGCACAAGGACTAGCTGCGAGCAGTACTTC.

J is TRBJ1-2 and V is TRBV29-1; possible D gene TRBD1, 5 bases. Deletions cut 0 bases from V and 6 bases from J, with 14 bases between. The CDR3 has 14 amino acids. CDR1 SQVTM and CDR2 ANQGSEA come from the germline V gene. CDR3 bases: TGCAGCGTTGAAGATCCTGCCAGGGTGGATGGCTACACCTTC. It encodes CSVEDPARVDGYTF.

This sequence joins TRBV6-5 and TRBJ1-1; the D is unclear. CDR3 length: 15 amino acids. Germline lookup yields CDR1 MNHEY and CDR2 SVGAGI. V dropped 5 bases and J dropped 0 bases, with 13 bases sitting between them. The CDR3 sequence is CASSTVGTLNTEAFF. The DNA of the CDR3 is TGTGCCAGCAGTACCGTGGGCACCTTGAACACTGAAGCTTTCTTT.

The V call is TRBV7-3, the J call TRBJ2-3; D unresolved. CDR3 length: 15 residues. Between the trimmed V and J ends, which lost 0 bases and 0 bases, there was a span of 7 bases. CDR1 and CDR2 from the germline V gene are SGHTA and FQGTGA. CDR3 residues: CASSLTGASTDTQYF. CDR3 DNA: TGTGCCAGCAGCTTAACCGGAGCGAGCACAGATACGCAGTATTTT. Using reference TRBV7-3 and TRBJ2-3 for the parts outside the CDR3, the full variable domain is GAGVSQTPSNKVTEKGKYVELRCDPISGHTALYWYRQSLGQGPEFLIYFQGTGAADDSGLPNDRFFAVRPEGSVSTLKIQRTERGDSAVYLCASSLTGASTDTQYFGPGTRLTVL.